The clone carrying this T cell receptor beta chain was seen ten or more times. The data derive from a study of CD8+CD57+ T cells in acquired aplastic anemia. Germline-derived CDR1 and CDR2 are LGHDT and YNNKEL (reference sequence). The CDR3 loop spans 15 amino acids. Trimming at V came to 2 bases and at J to 8 bases, leaving 11 bases not matched to a gene. TCR beta VDJ combinations and CDR3 sequences were profiled from genomic DNA. MiXCR, run by TCRdb on the reads, gives a single entry per CDR3 protein. The sample contains more than 100,000 distinct CDR3 sequences, 48% of which appear only once. The sequenced material came from sorted CD4+, CD8+, or CD8+CD57+ T cells (not recorded which) from PBMCs. This rearrangement joins TRBV3-1 to TRBJ1-2, with 7 bases matching TRBD1. The receptor was isolated from a human donor in good health, serving as a control. The CDR3 region is CASSQLGNRGRGYTF. The CDR3 DNA follows: TGTGCCAGCAGCCAACTTGGGAACAGGGGAAGAGGCTACACCTTC.